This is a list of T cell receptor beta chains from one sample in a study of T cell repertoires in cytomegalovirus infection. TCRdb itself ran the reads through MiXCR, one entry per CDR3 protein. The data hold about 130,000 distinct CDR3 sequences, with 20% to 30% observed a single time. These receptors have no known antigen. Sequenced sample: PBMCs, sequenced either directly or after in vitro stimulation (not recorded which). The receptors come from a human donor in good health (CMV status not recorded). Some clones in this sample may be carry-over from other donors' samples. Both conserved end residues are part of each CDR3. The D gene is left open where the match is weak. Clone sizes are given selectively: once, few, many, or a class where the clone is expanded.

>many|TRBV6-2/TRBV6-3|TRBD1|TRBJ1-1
CASSSSGGTGNTEAFF
TGTGCCAGCAGTTCCAGCGGTGGGACAGGGAACACTGAAGCTTTCTTT
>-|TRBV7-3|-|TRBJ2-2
CASSFGGKGYTGELFF
TGTGCCAGCAGCTTTGGAGGGAAGGGGTACACCGGGGAGCTGTTTTTT
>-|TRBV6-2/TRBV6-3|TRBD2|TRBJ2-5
CASSYGLAGETQYF
TGTGCCAGCAGTTACGGGCTAGCGGGAGAGACCCAGTACTTC
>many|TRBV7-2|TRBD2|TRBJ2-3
CASSPTLAGSTDTQYF
TGTGCCAGCAGCCCTACTCTAGCGGGTAGCACAGATACGCAGTATTTT
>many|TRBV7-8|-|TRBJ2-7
CASSHRVASYEQYF
TGTGCCAGCAGCCACAGGGTGGCCTCCTACGAGCAGTACTTC
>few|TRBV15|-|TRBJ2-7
CATSSGPNDEQYF
TGTGCCACCAGCTCGGGACCAAACGACGAGCAGTACTTC
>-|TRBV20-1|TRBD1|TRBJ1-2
CSARERQGLGYTF
TGCAGTGCTAGAGAACGACAGGGGTTAGGCTACACCTTC
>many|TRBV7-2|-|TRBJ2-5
CASSLQLGRETQYF
TGTGCCAGCAGCCTCCAGCTAGGGAGAGAGACCCAGTACTTC
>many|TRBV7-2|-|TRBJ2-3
CASSFSGLYIPDTQYF
TGTGCCAGCAGTTTTTCGGGACTCTACATCCCAGATACGCAGTATTTT
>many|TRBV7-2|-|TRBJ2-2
CASSSGGNTGELFF
TGTGCCAGCAGCTCCGGAGGGAACACCGGGGAGCTGTTTTTT
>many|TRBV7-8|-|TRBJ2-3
CASTPNRGTDTQYF
TGTGCCAGCACCCCAAACAGGGGCACAGATACGCAGTATTTT
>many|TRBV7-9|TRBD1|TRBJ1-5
CASSYRGHQPQHF
TGTGCCAGCAGTTACAGGGGGCATCAGCCCCAGCATTTT
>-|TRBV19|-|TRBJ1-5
CASSIAHNQPQHF
TGTGCCAGTAGTATAGCGCACAATCAGCCCCAGCATTTT
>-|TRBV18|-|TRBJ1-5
CASSPGTNQPQHF
TGTGCCAGCTCACCAGGGACTAATCAGCCCCAGCATTTT
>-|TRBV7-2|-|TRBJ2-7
CASSRSGGLFSYEQYF
TGTGCCAGCAGCCGATCAGGTGGCCTATTTTCCTACGAGCAGTACTTC
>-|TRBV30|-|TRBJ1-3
CAWSVGRISGNTIYF
TGTGCCTGGAGTGTCGGCAGGATCTCTGGAAACACCATATATTTT
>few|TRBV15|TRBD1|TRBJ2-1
CATSRDNTRTGFLF
TGTGCCACCAGCAGAGATAACACTCGGACAGGGTTCCTCTTC
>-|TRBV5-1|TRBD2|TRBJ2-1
CASSFSLAGANEQFF
TGCGCCAGCAGCTTTAGTCTAGCGGGAGCGAATGAGCAGTTCTTC
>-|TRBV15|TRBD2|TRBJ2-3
CATSRDRVAGGEYTQYF
TGTGCCACCAGCAGAGATCGGGTAGCGGGGGGCGAATATACGCAGTATTTT
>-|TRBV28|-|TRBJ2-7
CASSTGQSYEQYF
TGTGCCAGCAGTACCGGACAGAGCTACGAGCAGTACTTC
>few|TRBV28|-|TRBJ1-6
CASSVGGFHSPLHF
TGTGCCAGCAGCGTAGGGGGTTTTCATTCACCCCTCCACTTT
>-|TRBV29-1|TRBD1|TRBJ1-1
CSVGQGRATEAFF
TGCAGCGTTGGACAGGGAAGGGCGACTGAAGCTTTCTTT
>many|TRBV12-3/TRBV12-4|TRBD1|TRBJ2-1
CASSFPTGTGPEQFF
TGTGCCAGCAGTTTCCCCACCGGGACAGGTCCTGAGCAGTTCTTC
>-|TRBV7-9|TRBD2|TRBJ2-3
CASSFGTSFSDTQYF
TGTGCCAGCAGCTTCGGGACTAGCTTTTCAGATACGCAGTATTTT
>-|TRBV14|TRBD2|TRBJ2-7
CASSLRPVAGAYEQYF
TGTGCCAGCAGCCTCCGCCCGGTAGCGGGAGCTTACGAGCAGTACTTC
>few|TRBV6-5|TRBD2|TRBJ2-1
CASSYGTSGRAYNEQFF
TGTGCCAGCAGTTACGGGACTAGCGGGAGGGCCTACAATGAGCAGTTCTTC
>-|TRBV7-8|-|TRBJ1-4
CASSSQRPTNEKLFF
TGTGCCAGCAGCTCACAGAGGCCAACTAATGAAAAACTGTTTTTT